This TCR beta chain was captured in a study of cytomegalovirus exposure and HLA in healthy donors. Whole-study context: There were some 400 genotyped donors. Of these, roughly 86% fell in the genetic ancestry cluster associated with self-reported Caucasian donors.

Per germline, CDR1 SGHTS and CDR2 YDEGEE. Trimming removed 2 bases at V and 0 bases at J, with 24 bases between. This CDR3 is built from 20 residues. PCR was performed using 60 Vbeta and 13 Jbeta primers. The repertoire was sequenced with immunoSEQ multiplex PCR; TCRdb's copy has only in-frame clones and lacks some. The sample carries about 140,000 clones, approximately 80% recorded once. Notes on this clone: Its specificity is unknown.

Whole-study findings and limits: The authors assumed roughly uniform sequencing depth across donors for presence/absence analyses. The study recorded more than 150 TCR beta chains that were cytomegalovirus-associated. The study carried out a later analysis of TCR beta sequences. It associated under 20,000 of them with specific HLA alleles at a false discovery rate of 0.05.

The chain employs TRBV5-8 and TRBJ1-3; D remains unclear. The receptor's source is a man aged 50 to 59 in good health and CMV-seronegative. Source material: PBMCs. Here the CDR3 DNA reads TGTGCCAGCAGCTTAAATTCTATGCAACCCTGGGCGGGCTCTGGAAACACCATATATTTT. Protein sequence: CASSLNSMQPWAGSGNTIYF.